The sequence of this T cell receptor (beta chain) was determined in a study of glioma-infiltrating T cells. The iRepertoire nested amplicon-rescue multiplex PCR amplified TCR alpha and beta CDR3s from RNA. TCRdb re-derived calls from the multiplex PCR reads in MiXCR, one entry per CDR3 protein. Among approximately 190,000 distinct CDR3 sequences listed, approximately 30% were seen once. Of note for this clonotype: An end of the junction does not agree with germline; a read error may underlie this.

The source of this sequence is a human donor with low-grade glioma or glioblastoma, undergoing nonglioma brain surgery, or in good health (not recorded which). The specimen was glioma tissue, nonneoplastic brain tissue, or PBMCs (not recorded which).

The CDR3: CASSYSNNAPERF. The CDR3 DNA reads TGTGCCAGCAGTTACTCTAATAATGCGCCCGAGCGTTTT. This chain joins TRBV6-2 or TRBV6-3 and TRBJ1-5, with D unclear. In germline, CDR1 is MNHEY, CDR2 SVGEGT. The CDR3 consists of 13 residues.